The rows below give T cell receptor beta chains drawn from one sample of a study of T cells in Graves' hyperthyroidism and ophthalmopathy. Via MiXCR, TCRdb re-called the multiplex PCR reads, giving one row per CDR3 protein. In the table there are 540,000 or so distinct CDR3 sequences, around 42% of which are singletons. The sample taken for sequencing was peripheral blood or thyroid tissue (not recorded which). The receptors were gathered from an adult woman with Graves' disease, either hyperthyroidism or ophthalmopathy (not recorded which). The CDR3 runs from the conserved cysteine through the conserved F or W. A D gene is named only where the DNA matches it firmly. Only some rows state a clone size, as once, few, many or a class for expanded clones.

CDR3aa: CASSFTERGQPQHF
CDR3nt: TGTGCCAGCAGCTTTACAGAACGGGGTCAGCCCCAGCATTTT
v_gene: TRBV7-6
j_gene: TRBJ1-5
d_gene: NA
abundance: NA

CDR3aa: CASSDIKGRGNTEAFF
CDR3nt: TGTGCCAGCAGTGATATCAAAGGCAGGGGGAACACTGAAGCTTTCTTT
v_gene: TRBV6-1
j_gene: TRBJ1-1
d_gene: NA
abundance: many

CDR3aa: CAISEEGYETQYF
CDR3nt: TGTGCCATCAGTGAGGAGGGGTACGAGACCCAGTACTTC
v_gene: TRBV10-3
j_gene: TRBJ2-5
d_gene: NA
abundance: NA

CDR3aa: CASSQGQNLNYGYTF
CDR3nt: TGCGCCAGCAGCCAAGGTCAGAACCTTAACTATGGCTACACCTTC
v_gene: TRBV7-9
j_gene: TRBJ1-2
d_gene: NA
abundance: NA

CDR3aa: CAISEEGMGNTEAFF
CDR3nt: TGTGCCATCAGTGAGGAGGGGATGGGGAACACTGAAGCTTTCTTT
v_gene: TRBV10-3
j_gene: TRBJ1-1
d_gene: NA
abundance: NA

CDR3aa: CASRTGGWPQHF
CDR3nt: TGTGCCAGCCGGACAGGGGGATGGCCCCAGCATTTT
v_gene: TRBV19
j_gene: TRBJ1-5
d_gene: TRBD1
abundance: NA

CDR3aa: CASSMSGTETQYF
CDR3nt: TGTGCCAGCAGCATGTCCGGGACGGAGACCCAGTACTTC
v_gene: TRBV7-8
j_gene: TRBJ2-5
d_gene: NA
abundance: NA

CDR3aa: CASTGPAVSGANVLTF
CDR3nt: TGTGCCAGTACAGGACCTGCAGTTTCTGGGGCCAACGTCCTGACTTTC
v_gene: TRBV19
j_gene: TRBJ2-6
d_gene: NA
abundance: NA

CDR3aa: CASSGRGFGTASYETQYF
CDR3nt: TGTGCCAGCAGCGGCCGTGGCTTCGGGACAGCTTCCTACGAGACCCAGTACTTC
v_gene: TRBV7-8
j_gene: TRBJ2-5
d_gene: TRBD1
abundance: NA

CDR3aa: CASSLEGQAYNEQFF
CDR3nt: TGTGCCAGCAGCTTGGAGGGACAGGCTTACAATGAGCAGTTCTTC
v_gene: TRBV7-2
j_gene: TRBJ2-1
d_gene: TRBD1
abundance: NA

CDR3aa: CASSPGDEQLF
CDR3nt: TGTGCCAGCAGTCCCGGGGATGAGCAGCTCTTC
v_gene: TRBV6-5
j_gene: TRBJ2-1
d_gene: NA
abundance: few

CDR3aa: CASRRDRDFF
CDR3nt: TGCGCCAGCAGGCGGGACAGGGATTTCTTT
v_gene: TRBV5-1
j_gene: TRBJ1-1
d_gene: TRBD1
abundance: NA

CDR3aa: CSIKTSNEKLFF
CDR3nt: TGCAGTATTAAGACAAGTAATGAAAAACTGTTTTTT
v_gene: TRBV20-1
j_gene: TRBJ1-4
d_gene: NA
abundance: many

CDR3aa: CATWDDNSYEQYF
CDR3nt: TGTGCCACCTGGGACGACAACTCCTACGAGCAGTACTTC
v_gene: TRBV6-5
j_gene: TRBJ2-7
d_gene: NA
abundance: many

CDR3aa: CASSPGGAGGETQYF
CDR3nt: TGTGCCAGTAGTCCAGGCGGAGCGGGAGGAGAGACCCAGTACTTC
v_gene: TRBV19
j_gene: TRBJ2-5
d_gene: TRBD2
abundance: NA

CDR3aa: CASRLQGGGDEQYF
CDR3nt: TGTGCCAGCAGACTCCAGGGTGGCGGCGACGAGCAGTACTTC
v_gene: TRBV3-1
j_gene: TRBJ2-7
d_gene: NA
abundance: many

CDR3aa: CASSSQSGTGPTGELFF
CDR3nt: TGTGCCAGCAGTTCCCAATCCGGGACAGGCCCCACCGGGGAGCTGTTTTTT
v_gene: TRBV6-5
j_gene: TRBJ2-2
d_gene: TRBD1
abundance: NA

CDR3aa: CAIKGGSGTSGSNEQFF
CDR3nt: TGTGCCATCAAAGGGGGCTCCGGGACTAGCGGTTCCAATGAGCAGTTCTTC
v_gene: TRBV10-3
j_gene: TRBJ2-1
d_gene: TRBD2
abundance: NA

CDR3aa: CASSGTDTGETQYF
CDR3nt: TGTGCCAGCAGTGGGACAGACACCGGGGAGACCCAGTACTTC
v_gene: TRBV7-9
j_gene: TRBJ2-5
d_gene: TRBD1
abundance: NA

CDR3aa: CAISESRNEQYF
CDR3nt: TGTGCCATCAGTGAGTCGAGGAACGAGCAGTACTTC
v_gene: TRBV10-3
j_gene: TRBJ2-7
d_gene: NA
abundance: many

CDR3aa: CSVDLLSNGYTF
CDR3nt: TGCAGCGTTGATCTTCTGAGCAATGGCTACACCTTC
v_gene: TRBV29-1
j_gene: TRBJ1-2
d_gene: NA
abundance: few

CDR3aa: CATSDATGRDRDYEQYF
CDR3nt: TGTGCCACCAGTGACGCGACGGGCCGGGACCGAGACTACGAGCAGTACTTC
v_gene: TRBV24-1
j_gene: TRBJ2-7
d_gene: NA
abundance: many

CDR3aa: CASSFTRGTGANVLTF
CDR3nt: TGTGCCAGCAGCTTTACCAGGGGCACTGGGGCCAACGTCCTGACTTTC
v_gene: TRBV7-9
j_gene: TRBJ2-6
d_gene: NA
abundance: NA

CDR3aa: CASSQLHGVGYEQYF
CDR3nt: TGTGCCAGCAGTCAATTGCACGGGGTCGGCTACGAGCAGTACTTC
v_gene: TRBV7-2
j_gene: TRBJ2-7
d_gene: NA
abundance: NA

CDR3aa: CASSAEGSGATDAFF
CDR3nt: TGTGCCAGCAGCGCGGAAGGTTCGGGGGCGACGGACGCTTTCTTT
v_gene: TRBV9
j_gene: TRBJ1-1
d_gene: NA
abundance: NA

CDR3aa: CASSNWGAGAYGYTF
CDR3nt: TGTGCCAGTAGTAACTGGGGCGCAGGGGCCTACGGCTACACCTTC
v_gene: TRBV19
j_gene: TRBJ1-2
d_gene: NA
abundance: many

CDR3aa: CSANPDSNQPQHF
CDR3nt: TGCAGTGCTAACCCTGATAGCAATCAGCCCCAGCATTTT
v_gene: TRBV20-1
j_gene: TRBJ1-5
d_gene: NA
abundance: many

CDR3aa: CASTDRGNSPLHF
CDR3nt: TGTGCCAGTACGGACAGGGGTAATTCACCCCTCCACTTT
v_gene: TRBV10-3
j_gene: TRBJ1-6
d_gene: TRBD1
abundance: NA

CDR3aa: CASSPRRDRLWTEAFF
CDR3nt: TGTGCCAGCTCACCACGGAGAGACAGGTTGTGGACTGAAGCTTTCTTT
v_gene: TRBV18
j_gene: TRBJ1-1
d_gene: NA
abundance: NA

CDR3aa: CASSLSGRATDEQYF
CDR3nt: TGTGCCAGCAGCTTAAGTGGTCGGGCTACAGACGAGCAGTACTTC
v_gene: TRBV7-9
j_gene: TRBJ2-7
d_gene: NA
abundance: NA

CDR3aa: CASSSTGQETQYF
CDR3nt: TGTGCCAGCAGCTCGACAGGGCAAGAGACCCAGTACTTC
v_gene: TRBV28
j_gene: TRBJ2-5
d_gene: TRBD1
abundance: many

CDR3aa: CSVGWGSTGELFF
CDR3nt: TGCAGCGTTGGTTGGGGTTCCACCGGGGAGCTGTTTTTT
v_gene: TRBV29-1
j_gene: TRBJ2-2
d_gene: NA
abundance: NA

CDR3aa: CASSTMGQIGSPLHF
CDR3nt: TGTGCCAGTAGTACCATGGGACAGATAGGGTCACCCCTCCACTTT
v_gene: TRBV19
j_gene: TRBJ1-6
d_gene: TRBD1
abundance: NA

CDR3aa: CASSIDRTGQETQYF
CDR3nt: TGTGCCAGTAGTATAGATCGGACAGGACAGGAGACCCAGTACTTC
v_gene: TRBV19
j_gene: TRBJ2-5
d_gene: TRBD1
abundance: NA

CDR3aa: CSARGQSNTGELFF
CDR3nt: TGCAGTGCCCGCGGACAGTCGAACACCGGGGAGCTGTTTTTT
v_gene: TRBV20-1
j_gene: TRBJ2-2
d_gene: NA
abundance: many

CDR3aa: CASSLTGIDTGELFF
CDR3nt: TGTGCCAGCAGCTTAACCGGGATCGACACCGGGGAGCTGTTTTTT
v_gene: TRBV7-9
j_gene: TRBJ2-2
d_gene: NA
abundance: NA

CDR3aa: CATSRGLAGVDNEQFF
CDR3nt: TGTGCCACCAGCAGAGGGCTTGCGGGGGTTGACAATGAGCAGTTCTTC
v_gene: TRBV15
j_gene: TRBJ2-1
d_gene: TRBD2
abundance: few

CDR3aa: CSAITPDGNTIYF
CDR3nt: TGCAGTGCTATTACCCCCGACGGAAACACCATATATTTT
v_gene: TRBV20-1
j_gene: TRBJ1-3
d_gene: NA
abundance: NA

CDR3aa: CSVLASGAVTEAFF
CDR3nt: TGCAGCGTCCTCGCATCGGGGGCGGTCACTGAAGCTTTCTTT
v_gene: TRBV29-1
j_gene: TRBJ1-1
d_gene: NA
abundance: NA

CDR3aa: CASSSNPGTEAFF
CDR3nt: TGTGCCAGCAGCTCCAACCCTGGAACTGAAGCTTTCTTT
v_gene: TRBV9
j_gene: TRBJ1-1
d_gene: NA
abundance: many

CDR3aa: CASSEDQGMADTQYF
CDR3nt: TGCGCCAGCAGTGAGGATCAGGGTATGGCAGATACGCAGTATTTT
v_gene: TRBV10-2
j_gene: TRBJ2-3
d_gene: NA
abundance: NA

CDR3aa: CASSASVGGLNYGYTF
CDR3nt: TGTGCCAGCAGCGCGAGCGTAGGGGGCTTAAACTATGGCTACACCTTC
v_gene: TRBV9
j_gene: TRBJ1-2
d_gene: TRBD1
abundance: NA

CDR3aa: CSALRDSHYEQYF
CDR3nt: TGCAGTGCGTTGCGGGACTCCCACTACGAGCAGTACTTC
v_gene: TRBV20-1
j_gene: TRBJ2-7
d_gene: NA
abundance: NA

CDR3aa: CASSLGMSNEKLFF
CDR3nt: TGTGCCAGCAGCTTGGGGATGTCTAATGAAAAACTGTTTTTT
v_gene: TRBV11-2
j_gene: TRBJ1-4
d_gene: NA
abundance: many

CDR3aa: CASSLRQGLLTPQHF
CDR3nt: TGTGCCAGCAGCTTACGGCAGGGTTTGTTGACGCCCCAGCATTTT
v_gene: TRBV7-2
j_gene: TRBJ1-5
d_gene: NA
abundance: NA

CDR3aa: CAWSISGQGLVTEAFF
CDR3nt: TGTGCCTGGAGTATATCCGGACAGGGATTGGTAACTGAAGCTTTCTTT
v_gene: TRBV30
j_gene: TRBJ1-1
d_gene: TRBD1
abundance: many

CDR3aa: CASSKIRTEAFF
CDR3nt: TGTGCCAGCAGCAAGATACGGACTGAAGCTTTCTTT
v_gene: TRBV7-9
j_gene: TRBJ1-1
d_gene: NA
abundance: many

CDR3aa: CSSTTRQESILAETQYF
CDR3nt: TGCAGTTCCACCACACGACAAGAATCGATTTTGGCAGAGACCCAGTACTTC
v_gene: TRBV20-1
j_gene: TRBJ2-5
d_gene: NA
abundance: many

CDR3aa: CSARTSGGHGWNTIYF
CDR3nt: TGCAGTGCTAGAACCTCCGGGGGACACGGCTGGAACACCATATATTTT
v_gene: TRBV20-1
j_gene: TRBJ1-3
d_gene: NA
abundance: many

CDR3aa: CASSLGKGIIGTGEDTEAFF
CDR3nt: TGTGCCAGCAGCTTAGGGAAAGGAATTATCGGGACAGGGGAGGACACTGAAGCTTTCTTT
v_gene: TRBV11-2
j_gene: TRBJ1-1
d_gene: TRBD1
abundance: once

CDR3aa: CASSEAAGLIAGELFF
CDR3nt: TGTGCCAGCAGTGAAGCGGCGGGACTAATAGCCGGGGAGCTGTTTTTT
v_gene: TRBV2
j_gene: TRBJ2-2
d_gene: TRBD2
abundance: many

CDR3aa: CSASRNTQYFGTGGPREQYF
CDR3nt: NA
v_gene: TRBV20-1
j_gene: TRBJ2-7
d_gene: NA
abundance: NA

CDR3aa: CASSAGSISGNTIYF
CDR3nt: TGTGCCAGCAGTGCGGGCAGCATCTCTGGGAACACCATATATTTT
v_gene: TRBV2
j_gene: TRBJ1-3
d_gene: NA
abundance: NA